This TCR beta chain came from a study of blood T cell repertoires in COVID-19. After removal of 6 bases from V and 8 bases from J, the junction contained 29 bases not matched to a gene. Germline V gene data show CDR1 as MNHNY and CDR2 as SVGAGI (reference sequence). This CDR3 spans 20 amino acids. TCRdb's table, derived via immunoSEQ multiplex PCR, lists solely in-frame clones and lacks some. The sample lists some 120,000 clones, more than 70% occurring once. The sequence was obtained from a woman younger than 45 who had recovered from COVID-19. The material sequenced was peripheral blood. This chain joins TRBV6-6 and TRBJ2-5; 8 bases are shared with TRBD1. As DNA, the CDR3 is TGTGCCAGCAGCCTTTCCTTAGGGACAGGTGTATGGGATGAAAAGAGAACCCAGTACTTC. Residues: CASSLSLGTGVWDEKRTQYF.